These T cell receptor beta chains were read from a single sample in a study of OX40 agonist ivuxolimab in advanced cancers. Sequenced by immunoSEQ multiplex PCR; TCRdb stores in-frame clones only, minus some. The table has more than 60,000 clones, roughly nine tenths seen once. Sample: CD4+ or CD8+ T cells sorted from blood, taken in a trial of the OX40 agonist ivuxolimab. These receptors were collected from an adult with an advanced solid tumor such as melanoma, head and neck, liver or kidney cancer. The CDR3 runs from the conserved cysteine through the conserved F or W. The D gene is left open where the match is weak. Size values are once, few and many counts, or a class for expanded clones, and some rows have none.

abundance,v_gene,j_gene,d_gene,CDR3aa,CDR3nt
once,TRBV5-1,TRBJ1-4,-,CASSLSPATNEKLFF,TGCGCCAGCAGCTTGAGTCCCGCAACTAATGAAAAACTGTTTTTT
-,TRBV9,TRBJ2-2,TRBD2,CASLAGSGDTGELFF,TGTGCCAGCTTAGCGGGGAGTGGAGACACCGGGGAGCTGTTTTTT
-,TRBV10-3,TRBJ2-1,TRBD2,CAIGAPSGSSYNEQFF,TGTGCCATCGGCGCCCCCAGCGGGAGCTCCTACAATGAGCAGTTCTTC
once,TRBV11-2,TRBJ2-1,-,CASSLEPRRQFF,TGTGCCAGCAGCTTAGAACCCCGCCGACAGTTCTTC
-,TRBV7-2,TRBJ2-5,TRBD2,CASSLWTSGRANQYF,TGTGCCAGCAGCTTATGGACTAGCGGGAGGGCTAACCAGTACTTC
-,TRBV28,TRBJ1-5,-,CASSTRVGNQPQHF,TGTGCCAGCAGTACTAGGGTTGGGAATCAGCCCCAGCATTTT
-,TRBV21-1,TRBJ2-1,-,CASVEVGSGDNEQFF,TGTGCCAGCGTCGAGGTAGGTAGCGGGGACAATGAGCAGTTCTTC
-,TRBV4-2,TRBJ2-1,TRBD2,CASSQPTSETYNEQFF,TGTGCCAGCAGCCAACCAACTAGCGAAACCTACAATGAGCAGTTCTTC
-,TRBV6-6,TRBJ1-1,-,CASSYRGQTEAFF,TGTGCCAGCAGTTACCGGGGGCAGACTGAAGCTTTCTTT
-,TRBV9,TRBJ2-1,-,CASSVQLYNERFF,TGTGCCAGCAGCGTACAGCTTTACAATGAGCGGTTCTTC
-,TRBV4-1,TRBJ2-2,TRBD2,CASSRLAGGPIGELFF,TGCGCCAGCAGCCGCCTAGCGGGAGGGCCGATCGGGGAGCTGTTTTTT
-,TRBV7-2,TRBJ2-4,TRBD2,CASSSGGSLAKNIQYF,TGTGCCAGCAGCTCGGGAGGGAGTCTGGCCAAAAACATTCAGTACTTC
-,TRBV5-1,TRBJ2-3,TRBD2,CASSASSAGTPDTQYF,TGCGCCAGCAGCGCCAGCTCAGCGGGAACCCCAGATACGCAGTATTTT
-,TRBV29-1,TRBJ2-3,TRBD2,CSVESEGLAGDTQYF,TGCAGCGTTGAAAGTGAAGGGCTAGCGGGAGATACGCAGTATTTT
-,TRBV9,TRBJ1-1,TRBD1,CASSPPTGLNTEAFF,TGTGCCAGCAGCCCACCGACAGGGTTAAACACTGAAGCTTTCTTT
-,TRBV2,TRBJ1-1,-,CASSSQGNTEAFF,TGTGCCAGCAGTTCACAGGGGAACACTGAAGCTTTCTTT
-,TRBV6-1,TRBJ2-2,TRBD1,CASSRTGSVSGELFF,TGTGCCAGCAGTAGGACAGGGTCCGTGTCCGGGGAGCTGTTTTTT
-,TRBV5-1,TRBJ1-1,-,CASSLEPGVTEAFF,TGCGCCAGCAGCTTGGAGCCAGGGGTCACTGAAGCTTTCTTT
-,TRBV19,TRBJ1-3,-,CASRIGGVNTIYF,TGTGCCTCAAGGATCGGGGGAGTAAACACCATATATTTT
few,TRBV30,TRBJ1-1,-,CAWRVGGSGTEAFF,TGTGCCTGGAGGGTGGGTGGGTCTGGAACTGAAGCTTTCTTT
-,TRBV9,TRBJ2-7,-,CASSVGTPTYEQYF,TGTGCCAGCAGCGTCGGGACACCGACCTACGAGCAGTACTTC
-,TRBV7-9,TRBJ1-2,-,CASSLEVGYTF,TGTGCCAGCAGCTTAGAAGTTGGCTACACCTTC
-,TRBV5-1,TRBJ2-5,TRBD1,CASSSAGDRGETQYF,TGCGCCAGCAGCTCGGCAGGGGACAGGGGGGAGACCCAGTACTTC
-,TRBV5-1,TRBJ2-4,TRBD1,CASSPGTDGNIQYF,TGCGCCAGCAGCCCTGGGACAGATGGAAACATTCAGTACTTC
-,TRBV5-4,TRBJ2-3,-,CASSQTSKTDTQYF,TGTGCCAGCAGCCAGACTAGTAAGACAGATACGCAGTATTTT
-,TRBV28,TRBJ2-5,-,CASSARDGGQETQYF,TGTGCCAGCAGTGCTAGGGACGGCGGACAAGAGACCCAGTACTTC
-,TRBV18,TRBJ1-1,-,CASSPLMGRNTEAFF,TGTGCCAGCTCACCATTGATGGGGCGCAATACTGAAGCTTTCTTT
-,TRBV11-3,TRBJ2-7,TRBD1,CASSIRQGSYEQYF,TGTGCCAGCAGCATAAGACAGGGGTCCTACGAGCAGTACTTC
-,TRBV28,TRBJ1-4,TRBD1,CASSQQGAGEKLFF,TGTGCCAGCAGCCAACAGGGGGCAGGGGAAAAACTGTTTTTT
-,TRBV6-6,TRBJ1-6,TRBD1,CASRGQGNSPLHF,TGTGCCAGCAGGGGACAGGGGAATTCACCCCTCCACTTT
-,TRBV28,TRBJ2-7,-,CASSRTSLGSYEQYF,TGTGCCAGCAGTAGAACCTCCCTCGGCTCCTACGAGCAGTACTTC
-,TRBV27,TRBJ2-2,TRBD2,CASSLSRGVTGELFF,TGTGCCAGCAGTTTATCACGGGGGGTAACCGGGGAGCTGTTTTTT
few,TRBV28,TRBJ1-2,-,CASTGSGYTF,TGTGCCAGCACAGGGAGCGGCTACACCTTC
-,TRBV11-3,TRBJ2-5,TRBD2,CASSPGLAGETQYF,TGTGCCAGCAGTCCGGGACTAGCGGGAGAGACCCAGTACTTC
-,TRBV19,TRBJ2-2,TRBD1,CASSTGTGLFGELFF,TGTGCCAGTAGCACCGGGACAGGCCTTTTTGGGGAGCTGTTTTTT
-,TRBV5-1,TRBJ1-5,-,CASSLGDGVSNQPQHF,TGCGCCAGCAGCTTGGGGGACGGAGTTAGCAATCAGCCCCAGCATTTT
-,TRBV10-3,TRBJ1-1,TRBD1,CAISSTPGQGSPEAFF,TGTGCCATCAGTTCAACGCCGGGACAGGGATCCCCTGAAGCTTTCTTT
-,TRBV11-3,TRBJ2-7,TRBD2,CASSLADVTSRTYEQYF,TGTGCCAGCAGCTTAGCGGATGTGACTAGCAGAACCTACGAGCAGTACTTC
-,TRBV5-6,TRBJ1-2,-,CASSLELGEDYGYTF,TGTGCCAGCAGCTTGGAATTAGGGGAAGACTATGGCTACACCTTC
-,TRBV11-3,TRBJ1-1,TRBD1,CASSRGQGGNTEAFF,TGTGCCAGCTCCCGTGGGCAGGGGGGGAACACTGAAGCTTTCTTT
-,TRBV4-3,TRBJ1-5,-,CASSQQRDQPQHF,TGCGCCAGCAGCCAACAGAGGGATCAGCCCCAGCATTTT
-,TRBV5-1,TRBJ1-1,TRBD1,CASSYRDRAHMNTEAFF,TGCGCCAGCAGCTACCGGGACAGGGCACACATGAACACTGAAGCTTTCTTT
once,TRBV19,TRBJ2-1,TRBD2,CASSGSGRSSNEQFF,TGTGCCAGTAGTGGGAGCGGGAGAAGCTCCAATGAGCAGTTCTTC
-,TRBV2,TRBJ2-1,TRBD1,CASSSRDSSLNEQFF,TGTGCCAGCAGTTCACGGGACAGTTCTTTGAATGAGCAGTTCTTC
-,TRBV11-3,TRBJ1-2,TRBD1,CASSFGQGANGYTF,TGTGCCAGCAGCTTTGGACAGGGGGCAAATGGCTACACCTTC
few,TRBV2,TRBJ2-2,TRBD1,CASNTDRGYSGELFF,TGTGCCAGCAATACTGACAGGGGCTATTCCGGGGAGCTGTTTTTT
-,TRBV7-9,TRBJ1-4,-,CASSLNKRGYNEKLFF,TGTGCCAGCAGCTTAAATAAGAGGGGGTATAATGAAAAACTGTTTTTT
-,TRBV5-1,TRBJ1-6,-,CASSSGSGNSPLHF,TGCGCCAGCAGCTCTGGATCAGGGAATTCACCCCTCCACTTT
-,TRBV15,TRBJ2-7,-,CATSRGSESYEQYF,TGTGCCACCAGCAGAGGTTCCGAAAGCTACGAGCAGTACTTC
-,TRBV10-3,TRBJ2-7,TRBD2,CAISESRTSVTYEQYF,TGTGCCATCAGTGAGTCCCGGACTAGCGTGACCTACGAGCAGTACTTC
-,TRBV6-6,TRBJ1-2,-,CASSYYGSDYGYTF,TGTGCCAGCAGTTATTACGGAAGCGACTATGGCTACACCTTC
-,TRBV9,TRBJ1-5,TRBD1,CASSGGQGNQPQHF,TGTGCCAGCAGCGGCGGACAGGGGAATCAGCCCCAGCATTTT